Detailed here is one T cell receptor (beta chain). Antigen unknown. The sample belongs to a study of cytomegalovirus exposure and HLA in healthy donors. At the level of the study: Early released data comprised about 84 million unique TCRs from HLA-typed donors. Findings of the study overall: Several of the most significant clusters appeared, in a later analysis, to be linked to common viral pathogens.

This CDR3 has 14 amino acids. Germline loops: CDR1 MGHDK, CDR2 SYGVNS. V lost 6 bases to trimming and J lost 6 bases, with 18 bases between them. 60 Vbeta and 13 Jbeta primers were used in PCR. In the original analysis: Later work found approximately 87 million unique TCR beta chains, with around 10 million shared. The data were produced by immunoSEQ multiplex PCR, yet TCRdb's version contains in-frame clones alone and is incomplete. D and trimming were read from the DNA, whereas the V and J calls and clone size are those reported in that table. In the table there are about 110,000 clones, approximately 84% of which are singletons.

V is TRBV25-1 and J is TRBJ2-7; maybe TRBD1 (6 bases). Material for sequencing was PBMCs. This TCR was sampled from a man aged 45-65 years in good health and CMV-seronegative. The CDR3 reads CASRPTGYWFEQYF. In nucleotides, the CDR3 is TGTGCCAGCAGACCCACAGGGTACTGGTTCGAGCAGTACTTC.